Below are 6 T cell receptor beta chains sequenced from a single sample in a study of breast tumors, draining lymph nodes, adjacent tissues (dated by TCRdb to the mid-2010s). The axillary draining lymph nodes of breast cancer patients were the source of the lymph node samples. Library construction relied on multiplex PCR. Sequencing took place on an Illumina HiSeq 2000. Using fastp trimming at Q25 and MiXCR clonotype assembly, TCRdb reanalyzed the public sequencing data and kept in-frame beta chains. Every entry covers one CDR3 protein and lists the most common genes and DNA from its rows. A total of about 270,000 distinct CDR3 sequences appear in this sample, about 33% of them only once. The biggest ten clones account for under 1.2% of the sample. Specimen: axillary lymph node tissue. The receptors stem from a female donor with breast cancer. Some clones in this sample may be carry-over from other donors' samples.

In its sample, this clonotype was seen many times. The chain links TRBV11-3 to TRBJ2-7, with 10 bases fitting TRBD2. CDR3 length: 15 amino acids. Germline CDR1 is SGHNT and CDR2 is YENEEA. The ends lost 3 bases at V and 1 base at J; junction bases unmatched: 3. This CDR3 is CASSFGTSESYEQYF. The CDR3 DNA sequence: TGTGCCAGCAGCTTCGGGACTAGCGAATCCTACGAGCAGTACTTC.

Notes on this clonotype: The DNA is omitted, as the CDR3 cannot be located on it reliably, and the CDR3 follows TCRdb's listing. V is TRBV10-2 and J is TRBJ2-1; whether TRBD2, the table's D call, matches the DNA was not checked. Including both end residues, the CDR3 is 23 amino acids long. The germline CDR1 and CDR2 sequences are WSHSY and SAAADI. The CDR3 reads CASSFYICSAREETSGMLDEQFF.

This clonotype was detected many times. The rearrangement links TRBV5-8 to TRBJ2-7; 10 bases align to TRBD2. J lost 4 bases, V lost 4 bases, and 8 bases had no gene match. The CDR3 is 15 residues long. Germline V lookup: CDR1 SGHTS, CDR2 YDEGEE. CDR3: CASSLGGAGGYEQYF. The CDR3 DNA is TGTGCCAGCAGCCTTGGCGGAGCGGGAGGGTACGAGCAGTACTTC.

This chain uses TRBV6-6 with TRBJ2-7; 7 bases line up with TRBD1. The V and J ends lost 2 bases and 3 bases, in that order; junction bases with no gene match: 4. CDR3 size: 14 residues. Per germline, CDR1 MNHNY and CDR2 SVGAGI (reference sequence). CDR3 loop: CASSYDGTDYEQYF. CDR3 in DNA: TGTGCCAGCAGTTACGACGGGACAGACTACGAGCAGTACTTC.

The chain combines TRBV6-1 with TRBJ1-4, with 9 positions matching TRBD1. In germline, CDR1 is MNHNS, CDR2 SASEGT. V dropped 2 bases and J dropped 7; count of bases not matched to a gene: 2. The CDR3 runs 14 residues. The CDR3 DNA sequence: TGTGCCAGCAGTGAACCGACAGGGGGTGAAAAACTGTTTTTT. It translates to CASSEPTGGEKLFF.

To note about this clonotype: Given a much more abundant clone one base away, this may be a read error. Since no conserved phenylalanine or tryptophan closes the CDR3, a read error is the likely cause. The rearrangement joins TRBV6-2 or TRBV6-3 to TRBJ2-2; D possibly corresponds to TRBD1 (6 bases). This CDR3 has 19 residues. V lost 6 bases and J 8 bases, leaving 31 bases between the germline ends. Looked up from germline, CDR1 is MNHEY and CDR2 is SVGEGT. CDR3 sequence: CASRPPNPWQDRKGGELFS. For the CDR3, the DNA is TGTGCCAGCAGACCCCCGAATCCGTGGCAGGACAGAAAAGGTGGGGAGCTGTTTTCT.